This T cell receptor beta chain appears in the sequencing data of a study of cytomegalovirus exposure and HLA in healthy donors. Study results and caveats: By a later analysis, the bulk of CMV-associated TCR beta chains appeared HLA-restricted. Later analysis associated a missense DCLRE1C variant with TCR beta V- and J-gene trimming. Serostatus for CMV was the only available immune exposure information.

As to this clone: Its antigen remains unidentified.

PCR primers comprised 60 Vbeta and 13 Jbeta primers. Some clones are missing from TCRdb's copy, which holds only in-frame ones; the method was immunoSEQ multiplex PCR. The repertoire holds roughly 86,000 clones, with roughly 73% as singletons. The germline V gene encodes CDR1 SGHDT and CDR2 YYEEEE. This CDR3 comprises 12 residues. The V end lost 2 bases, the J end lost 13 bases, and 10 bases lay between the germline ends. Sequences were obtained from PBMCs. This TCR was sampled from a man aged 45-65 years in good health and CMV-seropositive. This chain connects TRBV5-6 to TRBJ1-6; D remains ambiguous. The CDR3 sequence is CASSLGSGPLHF. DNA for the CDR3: TGTGCCAGCAGCTTAGGGTCGGGGCCCCTCCACTTT.